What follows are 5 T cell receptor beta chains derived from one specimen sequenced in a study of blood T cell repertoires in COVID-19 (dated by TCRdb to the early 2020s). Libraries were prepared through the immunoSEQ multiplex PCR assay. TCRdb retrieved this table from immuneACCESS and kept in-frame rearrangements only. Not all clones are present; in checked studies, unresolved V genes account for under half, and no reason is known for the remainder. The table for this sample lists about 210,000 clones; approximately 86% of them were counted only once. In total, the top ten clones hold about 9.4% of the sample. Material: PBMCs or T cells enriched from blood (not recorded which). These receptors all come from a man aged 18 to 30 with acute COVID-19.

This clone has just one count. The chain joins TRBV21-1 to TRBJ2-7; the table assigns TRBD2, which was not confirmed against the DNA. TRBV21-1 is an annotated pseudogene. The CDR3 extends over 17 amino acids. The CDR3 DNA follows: TGTGCCAGCAGCGATCATCGGAACGTAGCGGTCTACTACGAGCAGTACTTC. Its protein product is CASSDHRNVAVYYEQYF.

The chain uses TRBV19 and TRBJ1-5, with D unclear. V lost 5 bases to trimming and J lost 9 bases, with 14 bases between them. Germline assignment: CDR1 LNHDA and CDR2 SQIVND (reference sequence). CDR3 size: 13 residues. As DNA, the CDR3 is TGTGCCAGTAGTGTTCTGAGTGTCGGGCCCCAGCATTTT. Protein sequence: CASSVLSVGPQHF. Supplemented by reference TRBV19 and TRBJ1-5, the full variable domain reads DGGITQSPKYLFRKEGQNVTLSCEQNLNHDAMYWYRQDPGQGLRLIYYSQIVNDFQKGDIAEGYSVSREKKESFPLTVTSAQKNPTAFYLCASSVLSVGPQHFGDGTRLSIL.

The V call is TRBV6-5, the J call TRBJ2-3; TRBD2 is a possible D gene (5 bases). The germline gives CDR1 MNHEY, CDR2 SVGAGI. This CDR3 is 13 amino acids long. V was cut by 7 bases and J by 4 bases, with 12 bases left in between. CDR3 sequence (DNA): TGTGCCAGCAAGGGTAGCGTGGCAGATACGCAGTATTTT. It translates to CASKGSVADTQYF.

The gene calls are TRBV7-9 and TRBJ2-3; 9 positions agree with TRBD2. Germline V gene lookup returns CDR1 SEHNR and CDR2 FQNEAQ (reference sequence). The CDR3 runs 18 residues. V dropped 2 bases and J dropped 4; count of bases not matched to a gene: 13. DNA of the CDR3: TGTGCCAGCAGCTTACGGGCGGGAGGGCCTCAGAGATCAGATACGCAGTATTTT. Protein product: CASSLRAGGPQRSDTQYF.

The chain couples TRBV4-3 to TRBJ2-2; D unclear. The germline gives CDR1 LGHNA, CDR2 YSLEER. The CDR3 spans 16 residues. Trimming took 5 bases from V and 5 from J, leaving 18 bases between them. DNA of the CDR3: TGCGCCAGCAGCTACCGGGTGGTGGTTGGTACCGGGGAGCTGTTTTTT. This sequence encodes CASSYRVVVGTGELFF.